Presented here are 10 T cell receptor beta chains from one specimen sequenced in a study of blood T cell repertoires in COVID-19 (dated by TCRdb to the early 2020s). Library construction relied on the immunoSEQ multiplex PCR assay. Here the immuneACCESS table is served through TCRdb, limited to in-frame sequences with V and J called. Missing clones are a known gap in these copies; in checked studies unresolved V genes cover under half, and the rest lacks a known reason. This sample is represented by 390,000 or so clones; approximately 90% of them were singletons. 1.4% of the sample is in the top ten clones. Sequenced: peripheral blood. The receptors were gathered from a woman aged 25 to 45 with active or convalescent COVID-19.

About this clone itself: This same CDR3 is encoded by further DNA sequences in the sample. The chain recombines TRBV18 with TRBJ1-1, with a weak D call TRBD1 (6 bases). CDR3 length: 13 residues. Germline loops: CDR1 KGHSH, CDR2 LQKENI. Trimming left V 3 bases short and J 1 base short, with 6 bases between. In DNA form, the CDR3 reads TGTGCCAGCTCACCGGGACAGAACACTGAAGCTTTCTTT. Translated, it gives CASSPGQNTEAFF.

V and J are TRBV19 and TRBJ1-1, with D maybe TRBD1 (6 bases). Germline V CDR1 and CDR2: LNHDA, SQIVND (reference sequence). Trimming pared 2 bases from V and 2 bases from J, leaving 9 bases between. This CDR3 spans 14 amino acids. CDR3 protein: CASSIPGQNTEAFF. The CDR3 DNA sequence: TGTGCCAGTAGTATACCGGGACAAAACACTGAAGCTTTCTTT.

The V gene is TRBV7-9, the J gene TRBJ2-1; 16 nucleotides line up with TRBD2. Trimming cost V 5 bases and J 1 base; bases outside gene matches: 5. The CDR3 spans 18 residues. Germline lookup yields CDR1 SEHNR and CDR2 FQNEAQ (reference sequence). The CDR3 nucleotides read TGTGCCAGCAGCCTGGGGACTAGCGGGAGGGTTTCCTACAATGAGCAGTTCTTC. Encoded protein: CASSLGTSGRVSYNEQFF. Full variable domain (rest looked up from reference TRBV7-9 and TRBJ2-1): DTGVSQNPRHKITKRGQNVTFRCDPISEHNRLYWYRQTLGQGPEFLTYFQNEAQLEKSRLLSDRFSAERPKGSFSTLEIQRTEQGDSAMYLCASSLGTSGRVSYNEQFFGPGTRLTVL.

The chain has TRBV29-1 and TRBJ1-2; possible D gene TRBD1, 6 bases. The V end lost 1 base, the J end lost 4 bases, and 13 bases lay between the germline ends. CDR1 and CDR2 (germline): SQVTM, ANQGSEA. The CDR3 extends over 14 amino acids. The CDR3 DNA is TGCAGCGTTGAAGTCGCTGTCAGGGGCTATGGCTACACCTTC. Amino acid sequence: CSVEVAVRGYGYTF. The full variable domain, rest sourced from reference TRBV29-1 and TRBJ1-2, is SAVISQKPSRDICQRGTSLTIQCQVDSQVTMMFWYRQQPGQSLTLIATANQGSEATYESGFVIDKFPISRPNLTFSTLTVSNMSPEDSSIYLCSVEVAVRGYGYTFGSGTRLTVV.

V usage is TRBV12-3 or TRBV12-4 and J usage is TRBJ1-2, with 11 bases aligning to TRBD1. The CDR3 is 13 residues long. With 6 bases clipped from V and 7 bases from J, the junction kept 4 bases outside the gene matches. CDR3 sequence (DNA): TGTGCCAGCAGCCAGGACAGGGGGCTTGGCTACACCTTC. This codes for CASSQDRGLGYTF.

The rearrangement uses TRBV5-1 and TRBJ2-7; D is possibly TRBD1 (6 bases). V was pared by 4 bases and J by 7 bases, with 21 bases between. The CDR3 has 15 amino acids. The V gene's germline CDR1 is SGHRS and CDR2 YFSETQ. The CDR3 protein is CASSTLLTGGKEQYF. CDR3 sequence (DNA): TGCGCCAGCAGCACCCTCTTGACAGGTGGTAAGGAGCAGTACTTC.

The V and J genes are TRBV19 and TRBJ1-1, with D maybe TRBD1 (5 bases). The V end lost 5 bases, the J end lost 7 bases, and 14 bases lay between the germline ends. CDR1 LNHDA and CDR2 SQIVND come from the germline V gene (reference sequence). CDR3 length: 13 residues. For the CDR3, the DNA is TGTGCCAGTAGTGGCCAGGGCGTCTATGAAGCTTTCTTT. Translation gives CASSGQGVYEAFF.

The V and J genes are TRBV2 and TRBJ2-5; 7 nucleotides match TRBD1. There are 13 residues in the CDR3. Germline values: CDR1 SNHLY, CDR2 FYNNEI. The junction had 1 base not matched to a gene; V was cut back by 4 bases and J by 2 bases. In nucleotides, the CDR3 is TGTGCCAGCAGTGGGGGACAGCAAGAGACCCAGTACTTC. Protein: CASSGGQQETQYF. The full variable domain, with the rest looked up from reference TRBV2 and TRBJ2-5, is EPEVTQTPSHQVTQMGQEVILRCVPISNHLYFYWYRQILGQKVEFLVSFYNNEISEKSEIFDDQFSVERPDGSNFTLKIRSTKLEDSAMYFCASSGGQQETQYFGPGTRLLVL.

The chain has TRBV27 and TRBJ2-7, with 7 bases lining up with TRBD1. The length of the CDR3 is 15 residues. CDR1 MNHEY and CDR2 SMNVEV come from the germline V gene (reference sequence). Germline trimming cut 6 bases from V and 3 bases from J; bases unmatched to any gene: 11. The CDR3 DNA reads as TGTGCCAGCAGCCCTGACCGGGACAGCTACTACGAGCAGTACTTC. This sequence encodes CASSPDRDSYYEQYF.

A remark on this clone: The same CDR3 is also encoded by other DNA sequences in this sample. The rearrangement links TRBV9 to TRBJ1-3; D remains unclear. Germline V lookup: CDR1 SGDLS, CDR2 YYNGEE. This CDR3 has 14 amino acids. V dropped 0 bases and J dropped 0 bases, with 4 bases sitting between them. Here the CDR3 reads CASSVASSGNTIYF. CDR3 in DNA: TGTGCCAGCAGCGTAGCGAGCTCTGGAAACACCATATATTTT.